This T cell receptor (beta chain) was retrieved from a study of glioma-infiltrating T cells after dendritic cell vaccination. Study observations and caveats: Only a small number of patients had complete blood and tumor samples.

Isocitrate dehydrogenase mutation was absent in all glioblastoma patients. Primers: 60 V beta forward and 13 J beta reverse. The assay was immunoSEQ multiplex PCR, and TCRdb's table has in-frame clones only and misses some. The sample lists 93,000 or so clones, roughly three quarters seen once, with around 5.4% in the top ten. This clone was counted a few times. Its antigen is unidentified. The CDR3 runs to 15 residues. Germline loops: CDR1 KGHSH, CDR2 LQKENI. V shed 0 bases, J shed 7 bases, and the junction held 7 bases outside the gene matches. The receptor was isolated from a human donor with glioblastoma. The starting material was blood, obtained before dendritic cell vaccination. V is TRBV18 and J is TRBJ1-1; 8 nucleotides line up with TRBD1. The CDR3 nucleotides read TGTGCCAGCTCACCACCGGGCAGGGGGCAGGGTGAAGCTTTCTTT. Protein: CASSPPGRGQGEAFF. The entire variable domain, with the rest obtained from reference TRBV18 and TRBJ1-1, is as follows: NAGVMQNPRHLVRRRGQEARLRCSPMKGHSHVYWYRQLPEEGLKFMVYLQKENIIDESGMPKERFSAEFPKEGPSILRIQQVVRGDSAAYFCASSPPGRGQGEAFFGQGTRLTVV.